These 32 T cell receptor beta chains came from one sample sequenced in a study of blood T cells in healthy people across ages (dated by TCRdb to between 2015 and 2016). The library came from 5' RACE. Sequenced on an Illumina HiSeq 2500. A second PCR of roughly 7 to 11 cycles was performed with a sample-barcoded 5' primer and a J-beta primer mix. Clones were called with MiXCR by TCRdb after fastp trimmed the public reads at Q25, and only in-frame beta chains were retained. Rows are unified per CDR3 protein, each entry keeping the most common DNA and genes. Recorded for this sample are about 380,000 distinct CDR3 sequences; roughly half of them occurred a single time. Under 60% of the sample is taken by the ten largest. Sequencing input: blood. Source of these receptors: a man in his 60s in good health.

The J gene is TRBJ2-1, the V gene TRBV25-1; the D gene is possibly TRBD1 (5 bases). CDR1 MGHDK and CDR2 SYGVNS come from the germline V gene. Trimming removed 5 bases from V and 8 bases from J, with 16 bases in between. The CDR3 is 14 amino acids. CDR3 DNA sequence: TGTGCCAGCAGTAAGGGCAGGGTAAACCATGAGCAGTTCTTC. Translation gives CASSKGRVNHEQFF. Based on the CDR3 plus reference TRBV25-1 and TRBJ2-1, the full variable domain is EADIYQTPRYLVIGTGKKITLECSQTMGHDKMYWYQQDPGMELHLIHYSYGVNSTEKGDLSSESTVSRIRTEHFPLTLESARPSHTSQYLCASSKGRVNHEQFFGPGTRLTVL.

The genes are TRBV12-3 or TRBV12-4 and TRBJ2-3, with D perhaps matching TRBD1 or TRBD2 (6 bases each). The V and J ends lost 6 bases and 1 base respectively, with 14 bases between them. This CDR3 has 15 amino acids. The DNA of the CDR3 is TGTGCCAGCAGCCCGACCGGGGGCCGCACAGATACGCAGTATTTT. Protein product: CASSPTGGRTDTQYF.

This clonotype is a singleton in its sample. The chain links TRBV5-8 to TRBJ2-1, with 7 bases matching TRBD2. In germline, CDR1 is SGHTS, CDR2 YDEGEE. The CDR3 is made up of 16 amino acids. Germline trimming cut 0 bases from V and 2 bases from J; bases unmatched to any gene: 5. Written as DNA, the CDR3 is TGTGCCAGCAGCTTGGGTGTCGCGGGAGCCTACAATGAGCAGTTCTTC. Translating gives CASSLGVAGAYNEQFF.

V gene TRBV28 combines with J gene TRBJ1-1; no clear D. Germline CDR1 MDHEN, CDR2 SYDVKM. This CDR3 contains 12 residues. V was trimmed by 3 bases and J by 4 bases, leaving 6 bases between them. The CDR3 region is CASSFLGTEAFF. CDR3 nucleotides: TGTGCCAGCAGTTTCTTGGGCACTGAAGCTTTCTTT.

CDR3 DNA sequence: TGTGCCAGCAGCACAGCGGGAGTAGTCGAGCAGTACTTC. Its translation: CASSTAGVVEQYF. The chain recombines TRBV9 with TRBJ2-7; 8 bases fit TRBD2. This CDR3 is 13 amino acids long. From germline, CDR1 is SGDLS and CDR2 YYNGEE. V was pared by 4 bases and J by 6 bases, with 6 bases of the junction left unmatched.

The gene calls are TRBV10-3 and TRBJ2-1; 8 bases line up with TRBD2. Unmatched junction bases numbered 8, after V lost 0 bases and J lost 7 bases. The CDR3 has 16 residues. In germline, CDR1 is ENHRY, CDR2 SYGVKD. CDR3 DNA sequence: TGTGCCATCAGTGAGTCGAATCAGCGGGGGAGGAATGAGCAGTTCTTC. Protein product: CAISESNQRGRNEQFF.

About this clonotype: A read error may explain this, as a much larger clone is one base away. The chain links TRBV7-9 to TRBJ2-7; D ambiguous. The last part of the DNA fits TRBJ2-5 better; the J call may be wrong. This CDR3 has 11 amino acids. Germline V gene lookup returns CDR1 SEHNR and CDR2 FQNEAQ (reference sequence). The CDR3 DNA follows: TGTGCCAGCGGCTCCTTCCAGACCCAGTACTTC. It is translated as CASGSFQTQYF.

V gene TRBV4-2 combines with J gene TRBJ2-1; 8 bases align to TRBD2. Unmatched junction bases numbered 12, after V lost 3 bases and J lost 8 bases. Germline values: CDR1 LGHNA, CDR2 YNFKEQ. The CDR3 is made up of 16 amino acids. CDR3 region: CASSQGGRAGVHEQFF. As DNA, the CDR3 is TGTGCCAGCAGCCAGGGGGGACGAGCGGGAGTCCATGAGCAGTTCTTC.

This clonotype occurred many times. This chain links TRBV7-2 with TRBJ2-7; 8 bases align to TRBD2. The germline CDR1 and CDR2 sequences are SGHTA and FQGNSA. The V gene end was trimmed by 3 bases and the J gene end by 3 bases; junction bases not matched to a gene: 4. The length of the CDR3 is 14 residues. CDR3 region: CASSFAGGFYEQYF. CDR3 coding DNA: TGTGCCAGCAGCTTCGCGGGAGGCTTCTACGAGCAGTACTTC.

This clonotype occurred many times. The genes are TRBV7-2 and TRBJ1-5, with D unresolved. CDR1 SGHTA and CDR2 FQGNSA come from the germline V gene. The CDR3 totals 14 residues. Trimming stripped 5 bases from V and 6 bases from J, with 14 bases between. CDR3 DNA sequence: TGTGCCAGCAGCCTGGAATGGGGTCGTCAGCCCCAGCATTTT. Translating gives CASSLEWGRQPQHF.

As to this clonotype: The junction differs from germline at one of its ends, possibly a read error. The CDR3 region has the DNA TGTGCCTGCAGCAAAGCGGAGACTTCCTCCAAAAACACTCAGTACTTC. It encodes CACSKAETSSKNTQYF. The chain recombines TRBV7-2 with TRBJ2-4; D is perhaps TRBD2 (5 bases). This CDR3 is built from 16 residues. The germline CDR1 and CDR2 sequences are SGHTA and FQGNSA.

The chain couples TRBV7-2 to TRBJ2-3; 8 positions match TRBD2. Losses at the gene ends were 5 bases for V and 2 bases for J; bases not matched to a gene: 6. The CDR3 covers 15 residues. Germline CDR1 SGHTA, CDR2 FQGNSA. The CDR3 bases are TGTGCCAGCAGCCGAACGGGAGGGCCCACAGATACGCAGTATTTT. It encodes CASSRTGGPTDTQYF. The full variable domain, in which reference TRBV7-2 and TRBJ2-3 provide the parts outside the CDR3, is GAGVSQSPSNKVTEKGKDVELRCDPISGHTALYWYRQSLGQGLEFLIYFQGNSAPDKSGLPSDRFSAERTGGSVSTLTIQRTQQEDSAVYLCASSRTGGPTDTQYFGPGTRLTVL.

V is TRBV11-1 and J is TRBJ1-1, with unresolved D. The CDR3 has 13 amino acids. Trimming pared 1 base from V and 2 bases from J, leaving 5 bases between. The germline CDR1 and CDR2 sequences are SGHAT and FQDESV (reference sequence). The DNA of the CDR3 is TGTGCCAGCAGCTTAGATGGTAACACTGAAGCTTTCTTT. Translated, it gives CASSLDGNTEAFF.

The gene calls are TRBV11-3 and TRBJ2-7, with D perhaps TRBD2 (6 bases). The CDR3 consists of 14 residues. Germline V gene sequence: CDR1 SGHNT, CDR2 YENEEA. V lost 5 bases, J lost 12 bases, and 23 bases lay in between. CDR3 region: CASSPGGPAETPYF. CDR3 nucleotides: TGTGCCAGCAGCCCCGGAGGGCCAGCGGAGACCCCGTACTTC.

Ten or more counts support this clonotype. The CDR3 loop is CASSHTTGQYEQYF. The CDR3 DNA follows: TGTGCCAGCAGTCATACTACCGGGCAATACGAGCAGTACTTC. The V gene is TRBV12-3 or TRBV12-4, the J gene TRBJ2-7; D ambiguous. The CDR3 sequence is 14 residues long. Trimming stripped 5 bases from V and 4 bases from J, with 15 bases between.

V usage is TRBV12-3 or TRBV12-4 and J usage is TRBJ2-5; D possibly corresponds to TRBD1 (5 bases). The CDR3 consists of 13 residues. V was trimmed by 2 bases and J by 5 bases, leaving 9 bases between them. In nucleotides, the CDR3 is TGTGCCAGCAGTTTAAAGGGGATGGAGACCCAGTACTTC. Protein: CASSLKGMETQYF.

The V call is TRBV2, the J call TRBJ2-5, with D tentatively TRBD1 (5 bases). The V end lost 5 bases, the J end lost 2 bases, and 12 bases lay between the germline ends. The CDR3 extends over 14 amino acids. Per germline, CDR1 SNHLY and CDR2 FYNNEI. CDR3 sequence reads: CASSRPTGQETQYF. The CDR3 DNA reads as TGTGCCAGCAGTAGGCCCACAGGTCAAGAGACCCAGTACTTC.

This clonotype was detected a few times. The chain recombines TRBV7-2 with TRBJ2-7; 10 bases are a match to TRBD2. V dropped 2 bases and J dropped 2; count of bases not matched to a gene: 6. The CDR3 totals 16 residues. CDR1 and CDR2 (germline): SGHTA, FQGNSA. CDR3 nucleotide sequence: TGTGCCAGCAGCTTAAGGGCTAGCGGGAGCCCCTACGAGCAGTACTTC. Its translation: CASSLRASGSPYEQYF. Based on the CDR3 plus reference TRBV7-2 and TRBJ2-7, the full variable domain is GAGVSQSPSNKVTEKGKDVELRCDPISGHTALYWYRQSLGQGLEFLIYFQGNSAPDKSGLPSDRFSAERTGGSVSTLTIQRTQQEDSAVYLCASSLRASGSPYEQYFGPGTRLTVT.

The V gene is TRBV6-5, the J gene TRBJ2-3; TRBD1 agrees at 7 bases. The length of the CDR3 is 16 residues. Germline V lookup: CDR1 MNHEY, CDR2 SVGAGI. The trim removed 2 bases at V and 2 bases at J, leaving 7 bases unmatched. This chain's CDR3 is CASSYVRTGLTDTQYF. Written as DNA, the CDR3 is TGTGCCAGCAGTTACGTAAGGACAGGACTCACAGATACGCAGTATTTT.

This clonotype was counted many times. This chain's CDR3 is CSASLSSGEKTQYF. The CDR3 DNA reads TGCAGTGCTAGCCTCTCTAGCGGGGAGAAGACCCAGTACTTC. The V and J genes are TRBV20-1 and TRBJ2-5; TRBD2 matches 9 bases. CDR3 length equals 14 residues. Germline V gives CDR1 DFQATT, CDR2 SNEGSKA (reference sequence). V shed 3 bases, J shed 6 bases, and the junction held 8 bases outside the gene matches.

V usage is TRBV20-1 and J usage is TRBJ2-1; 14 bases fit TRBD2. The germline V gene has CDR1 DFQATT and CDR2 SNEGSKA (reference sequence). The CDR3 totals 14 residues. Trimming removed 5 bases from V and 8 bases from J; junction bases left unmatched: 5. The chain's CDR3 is CSAEGLAGADEQFF. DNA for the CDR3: TGCAGTGCTGAGGGACTAGCGGGAGCAGATGAGCAGTTCTTC.

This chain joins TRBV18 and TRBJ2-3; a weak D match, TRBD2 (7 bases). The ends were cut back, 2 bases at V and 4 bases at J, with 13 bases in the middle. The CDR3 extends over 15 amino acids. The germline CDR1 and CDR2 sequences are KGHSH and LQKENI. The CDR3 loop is CASSPSGGGADTQYF. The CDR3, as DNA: TGTGCCAGCTCACCATCGGGGGGCGGCGCAGATACGCAGTATTTT.

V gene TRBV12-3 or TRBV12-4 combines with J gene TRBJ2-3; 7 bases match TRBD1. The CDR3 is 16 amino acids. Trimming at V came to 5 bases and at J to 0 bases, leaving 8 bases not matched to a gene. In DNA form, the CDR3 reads TGTGCCAGCAGTCGTAAACAGGGGTCTAGCACAGATACGCAGTATTTT. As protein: CASSRKQGSSTDTQYF.

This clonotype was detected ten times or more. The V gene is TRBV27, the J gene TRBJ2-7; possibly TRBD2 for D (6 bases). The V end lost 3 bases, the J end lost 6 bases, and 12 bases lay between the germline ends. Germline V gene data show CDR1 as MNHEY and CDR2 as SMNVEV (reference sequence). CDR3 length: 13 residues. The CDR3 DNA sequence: TGTGCCAGCAGTTTCCCTGGGGGGTGCGAGCAGTACTTC. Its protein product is CASSFPGGCEQYF.

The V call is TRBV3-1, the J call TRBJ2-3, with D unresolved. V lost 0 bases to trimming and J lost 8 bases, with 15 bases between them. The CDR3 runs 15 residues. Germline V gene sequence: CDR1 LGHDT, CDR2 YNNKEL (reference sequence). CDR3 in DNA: TGTGCCAGCAGCCAAGAGGGATCACCTGGAAGTACGCAGTATTTT. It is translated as CASSQEGSPGSTQYF.

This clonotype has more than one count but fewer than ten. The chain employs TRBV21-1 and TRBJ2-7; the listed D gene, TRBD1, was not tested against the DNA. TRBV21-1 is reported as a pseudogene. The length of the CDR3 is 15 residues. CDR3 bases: TGTGCCAGCAGCAAAGAGGACAGGGACTCCTACGAGCAGTACTTC. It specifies CASSKEDRDSYEQYF.

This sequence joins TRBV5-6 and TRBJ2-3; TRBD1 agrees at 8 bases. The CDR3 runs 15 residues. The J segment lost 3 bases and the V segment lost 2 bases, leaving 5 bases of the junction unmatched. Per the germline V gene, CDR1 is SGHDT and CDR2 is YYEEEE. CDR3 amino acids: CASSFGTGETDTQYF. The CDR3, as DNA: TGTGCCAGCAGCTTCGGGACAGGAGAAACAGATACGCAGTATTTT.

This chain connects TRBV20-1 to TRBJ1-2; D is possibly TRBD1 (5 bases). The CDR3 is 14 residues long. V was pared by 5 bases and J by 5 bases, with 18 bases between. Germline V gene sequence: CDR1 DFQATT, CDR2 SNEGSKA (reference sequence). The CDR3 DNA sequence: TGCAGTGCTCCGTCCGGGACGGGGAAATATGGCTACACCTTC. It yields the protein CSAPSGTGKYGYTF.

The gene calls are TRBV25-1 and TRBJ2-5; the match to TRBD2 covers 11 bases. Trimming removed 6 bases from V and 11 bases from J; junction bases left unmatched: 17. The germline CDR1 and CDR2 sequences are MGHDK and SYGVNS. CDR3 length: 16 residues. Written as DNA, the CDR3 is TGTGCCAGCAGCCCCCCCTGGACTAGCGGGCGTTTTGAGCAGTACTTC. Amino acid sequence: CASSPPWTSGRFEQYF.

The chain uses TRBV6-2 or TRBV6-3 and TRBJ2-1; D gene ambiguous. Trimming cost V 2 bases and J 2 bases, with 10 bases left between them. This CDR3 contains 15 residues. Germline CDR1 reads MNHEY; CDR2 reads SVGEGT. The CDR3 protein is CASSYRAGPYNEQFF. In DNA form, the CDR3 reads TGTGCCAGCAGTTACCGGGCAGGTCCCTACAATGAGCAGTTCTTC.

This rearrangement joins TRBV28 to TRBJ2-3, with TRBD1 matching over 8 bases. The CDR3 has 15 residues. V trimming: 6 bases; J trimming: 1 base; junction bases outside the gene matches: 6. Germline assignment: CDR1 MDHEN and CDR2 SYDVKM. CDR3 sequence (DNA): TGTGCCAGCAGCACTGGACAGGGAGGCACAGATACGCAGTATTTT. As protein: CASSTGQGGTDTQYF.

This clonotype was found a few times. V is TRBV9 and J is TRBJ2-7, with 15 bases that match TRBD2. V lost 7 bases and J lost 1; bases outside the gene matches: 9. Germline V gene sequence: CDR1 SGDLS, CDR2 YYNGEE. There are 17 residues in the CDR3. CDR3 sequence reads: CASSPGLAGGGSYEQYF. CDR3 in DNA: TGTGCCAGCTCCCCGGGACTAGCGGGAGGAGGGTCCTACGAGCAGTACTTC.